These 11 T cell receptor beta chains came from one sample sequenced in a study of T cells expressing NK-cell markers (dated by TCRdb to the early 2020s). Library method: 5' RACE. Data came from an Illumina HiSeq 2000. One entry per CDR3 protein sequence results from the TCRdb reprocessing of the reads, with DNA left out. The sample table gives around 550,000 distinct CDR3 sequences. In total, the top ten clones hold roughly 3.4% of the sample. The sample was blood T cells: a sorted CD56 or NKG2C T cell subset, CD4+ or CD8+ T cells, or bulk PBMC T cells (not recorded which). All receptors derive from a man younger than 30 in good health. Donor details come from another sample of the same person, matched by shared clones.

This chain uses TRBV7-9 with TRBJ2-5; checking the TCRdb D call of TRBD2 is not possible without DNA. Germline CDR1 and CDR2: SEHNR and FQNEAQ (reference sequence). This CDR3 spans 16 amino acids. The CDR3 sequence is CASRSGTSGAEETQYF.

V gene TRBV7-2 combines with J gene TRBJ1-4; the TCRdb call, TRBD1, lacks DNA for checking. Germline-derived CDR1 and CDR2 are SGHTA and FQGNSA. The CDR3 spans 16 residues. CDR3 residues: CASSVGQGAANEKLFF.

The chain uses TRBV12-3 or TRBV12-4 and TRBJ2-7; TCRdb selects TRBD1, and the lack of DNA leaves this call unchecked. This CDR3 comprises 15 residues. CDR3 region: CASSLGARRGGEQYF.

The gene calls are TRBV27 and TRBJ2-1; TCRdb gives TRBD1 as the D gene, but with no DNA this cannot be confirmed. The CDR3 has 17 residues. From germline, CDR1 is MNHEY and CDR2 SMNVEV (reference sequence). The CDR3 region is CASSLGGGSKRFNEQFF.

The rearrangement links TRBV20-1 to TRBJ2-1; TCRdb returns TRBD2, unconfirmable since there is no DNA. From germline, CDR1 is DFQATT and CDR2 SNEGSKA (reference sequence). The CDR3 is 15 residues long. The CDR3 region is CSAPGGLVSFGEQFF.

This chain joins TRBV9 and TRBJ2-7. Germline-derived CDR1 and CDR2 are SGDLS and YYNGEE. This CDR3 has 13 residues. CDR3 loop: CASSVSSGYEQYF.

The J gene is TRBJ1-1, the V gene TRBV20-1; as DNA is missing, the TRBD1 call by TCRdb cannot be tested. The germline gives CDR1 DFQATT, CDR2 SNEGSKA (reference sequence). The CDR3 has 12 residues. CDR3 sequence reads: CSARGPKGEAFF.

The CDR3 spells CASTLGRGLGAEAFF. The chain is built from TRBV11-2 and TRBJ1-1; TCRdb's D gene call, TRBD1, goes unchecked for lack of DNA. The CDR3 sequence is 15 residues long. From germline, CDR1 is SGHAT and CDR2 FQNNGV.

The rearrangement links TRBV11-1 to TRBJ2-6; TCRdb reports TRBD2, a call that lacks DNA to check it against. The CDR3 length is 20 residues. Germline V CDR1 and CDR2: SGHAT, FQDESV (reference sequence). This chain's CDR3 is CASSLDSLAGGLSGANVLTF.

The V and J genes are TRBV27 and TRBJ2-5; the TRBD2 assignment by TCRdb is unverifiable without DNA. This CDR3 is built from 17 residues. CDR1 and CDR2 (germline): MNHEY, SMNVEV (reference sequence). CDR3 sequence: CASSPYPMAGTQETQYF.

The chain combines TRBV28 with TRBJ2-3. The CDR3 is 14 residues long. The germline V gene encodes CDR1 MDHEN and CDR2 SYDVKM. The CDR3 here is CASKGRFNTDTQYF.